The following is a TCR beta chain sequence with its context. V lost 5 bases, J lost 0 bases, and 4 bases stayed unmatched. Looked up from germline, CDR1 is SNHLY and CDR2 is FYNNEI. The CDR3 runs 16 residues. This entry is derived from a study of shared clonotypes between healthy human individuals. The study ran the assay at deep level. Profiling relied on immunoSEQ multiplex PCR, and the TCRdb table lists in-frame clones only, not all of them. The sample consists of 2 million to 2.5 million clones, around 95% of them appearing once. From CD4+ cells came CD45RA+ naive and CD45RA-negative memory subsets.

The sequencing input was naive CD4+ T cells sorted from blood. Subset of the sample: CD45RA+ positively selected. This TCR derives from a man between 18 and 29 years old in good health. The rearrangement links TRBV2 to TRBJ2-6; 7 bases are shared with TRBD1. The CDR3 region is CASSLGQNSGANVLTF. CDR3 nucleotides: TGTGCCAGCAGTTTGGGACAGAACTCTGGGGCCAACGTCCTGACTTTC.